The 7 T cell receptor beta chains in this list originate from one sample, sequenced in a study of control samples from healthy donors and cancer patients. Profiled with immunoSEQ multiplex PCR; TCRdb holds only in-frame clones, not every one. The sample has about 44,000 clones, around 87% seen once; the top ten hold approximately 10%. What was sequenced was PBMCs. Receptor source: an older woman with lung cancer.

This clone is a singleton in its sample. This sequence joins TRBV4-3 and TRBJ2-3, with 8 bases fitting TRBD2. Germline CDR1 LGHNA, CDR2 YSLEER. The ends lost 3 bases at V and 7 bases at J; junction bases unmatched: 21. The CDR3 totals 19 residues. The CDR3 DNA is TGCGCCAGCAGCCAGGGATACTCCCGGGGGGGGCTAGGAGCTTATACGCAGTATTTT. Translated: CASSQGYSRGGLGAYTQYF.

CDR3 sequence (DNA): TGTGCCAGCAGCCAGATGGGCCAGGCCAGAGCTTTCTTT. Its protein product is CASSQMGQARAFF. This chain uses TRBV7-9 with TRBJ1-1; no firm D call. Germline lookup yields CDR1 SEHNR and CDR2 FQNEAQ (reference sequence). Trimming stripped 5 bases from V and 10 bases from J, with 17 bases between. The CDR3 extends over 13 amino acids.

This chain joins TRBV3-1 (or the pseudogene TRBV3-2) and TRBJ2-1, with D unclear. The CDR3 sequence is 12 residues long. CDR1 and CDR2 from the germline V gene are LGHDT and YNNKEL (reference sequence). Deletions cut 5 bases from V and 9 bases from J, with 11 bases between. The CDR3 DNA follows: TGTGCCAGCAGCTCCGATTATGGTGAGCAGTTCTTC. Its protein product is CASSSDYGEQFF.

This clone was seen only once. The V call is TRBV7-2, the J call TRBJ2-3, with 8 positions matching TRBD2. Germline assignment: CDR1 SGHTA and CDR2 FQGNSA. The V gene end was trimmed by 5 bases and the J gene end by 4 bases; junction bases not matched to a gene: 11. CDR3 length: 16 amino acids. This CDR3 reads CASSLRRSGRPDTQYF. The CDR3, as DNA: TGTGCCAGCAGCCTCCGGAGGAGCGGGAGACCAGATACGCAGTATTTT.

The J gene is TRBJ2-7, the V gene TRBV2, with TRBD1 identical over 8 bases. The CDR3 is 14 amino acids. V was clipped by 4 bases and J by 4 bases; unmatched bases: 6. In germline, CDR1 is SNHLY, CDR2 FYNNEI. CDR3 nucleotides: TGTGCCAGCAGTGGAATCCGGACAGGGTACGAGCAGTACTTC. Protein product: CASSGIRTGYEQYF.

This clone was detected once. The V call is TRBV19, the J call TRBJ2-6; no clear D gene. Germline V gene data show CDR1 as LNHDA and CDR2 as SQIVND (reference sequence). V was cut by 5 bases and J by 2 bases, with 16 bases left in between. The CDR3 runs 17 residues. The DNA for the CDR3 is TGTGCCAGTAGTCCCCGACCTGAGCTCCCTGGGGCCAACGTCCTGACTTTC. Its protein is CASSPRPELPGANVLTF.

V usage is TRBV4-1 and J usage is TRBJ1-5; 7 nucleotides match TRBD1. The CDR3 length is 15 residues. Germline V gene data show CDR1 as MGHRA and CDR2 as YSYEKL. The junction had 7 bases not matched to a gene; V was cut back by 3 bases and J by 5 bases. CDR3: CASSHPDRDHQPQHF. The CDR3 nucleotides are TGCGCCAGCAGCCACCCCGACAGGGACCATCAGCCCCAGCATTTT.